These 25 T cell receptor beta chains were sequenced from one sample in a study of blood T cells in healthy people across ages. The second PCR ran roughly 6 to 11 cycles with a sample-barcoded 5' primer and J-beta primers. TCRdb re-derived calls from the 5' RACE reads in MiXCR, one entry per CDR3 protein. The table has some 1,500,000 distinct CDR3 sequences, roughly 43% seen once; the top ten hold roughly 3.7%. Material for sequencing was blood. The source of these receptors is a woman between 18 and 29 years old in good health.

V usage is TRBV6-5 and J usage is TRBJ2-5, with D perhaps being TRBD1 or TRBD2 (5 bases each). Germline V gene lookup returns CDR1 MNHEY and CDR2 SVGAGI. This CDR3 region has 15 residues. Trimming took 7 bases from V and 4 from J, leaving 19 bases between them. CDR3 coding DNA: TGTGCCAGCACAACTATCGGGGCCGAGCGAGAGACCCAGTACTTC. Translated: CASTTIGAERETQYF.

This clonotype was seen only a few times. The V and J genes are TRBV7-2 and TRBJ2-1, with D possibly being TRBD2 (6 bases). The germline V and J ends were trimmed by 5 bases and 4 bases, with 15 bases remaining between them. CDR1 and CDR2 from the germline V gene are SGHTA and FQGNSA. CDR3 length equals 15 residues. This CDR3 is CASSPGGSRYNEQFF. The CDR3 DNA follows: TGTGCCAGCAGCCCAGGAGGGAGTAGGTACAATGAGCAGTTCTTC.

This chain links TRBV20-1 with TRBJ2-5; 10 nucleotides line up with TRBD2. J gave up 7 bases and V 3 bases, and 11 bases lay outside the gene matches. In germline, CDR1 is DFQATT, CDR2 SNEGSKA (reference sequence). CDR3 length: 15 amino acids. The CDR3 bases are TGCAGTGCTAGCGGCTCCAGCGGGAGGGCTGGGACCCAGTACTTC. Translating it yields CSASGSSGRAGTQYF.

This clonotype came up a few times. The CDR3 DNA sequence: TGCGCCAGCCGGCCGGCCCAGGGGGCACGAACCGGGGAGCTGTTTTTT. Its protein is CASRPAQGARTGELFF. V gene TRBV4-1 combines with J gene TRBJ2-2, with 8 nucleotides matching TRBD1. Germline V gives CDR1 MGHRA, CDR2 YSYEKL. The CDR3 covers 16 residues. V was pared by 8 bases and J by 5 bases, with 13 bases of the junction left unmatched.

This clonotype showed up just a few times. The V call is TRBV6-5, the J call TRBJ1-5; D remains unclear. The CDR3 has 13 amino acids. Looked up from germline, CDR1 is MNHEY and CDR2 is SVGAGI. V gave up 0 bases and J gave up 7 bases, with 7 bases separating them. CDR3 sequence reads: CASSYSPAQPQHF. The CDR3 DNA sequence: TGTGCCAGCAGTTACTCCCCAGCACAGCCCCAGCATTTT.

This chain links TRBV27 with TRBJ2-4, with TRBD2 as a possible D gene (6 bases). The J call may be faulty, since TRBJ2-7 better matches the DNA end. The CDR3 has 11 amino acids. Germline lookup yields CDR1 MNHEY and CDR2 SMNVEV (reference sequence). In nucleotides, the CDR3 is TGTGCCACCGGAGGGTGGTACGAGCAGTACTTC. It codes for CATGGWYEQYF.

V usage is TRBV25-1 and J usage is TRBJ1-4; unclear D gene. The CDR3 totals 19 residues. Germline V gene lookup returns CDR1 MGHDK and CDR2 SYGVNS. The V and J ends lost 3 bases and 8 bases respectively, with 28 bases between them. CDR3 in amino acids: CASSDTLGSGRGFNEKLFF. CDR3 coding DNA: TGTGCCAGCAGTGACACCCTCGGAAGTGGGCGGGGTTTTAACGAAAAACTGTTTTTT. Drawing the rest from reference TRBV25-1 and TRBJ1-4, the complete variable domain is EADIYQTPRYLVIGTGKKITLECSQTMGHDKMYWYQQDPGMELHLIHYSYGVNSTEKGDLSSESTVSRIRTEHFPLTLESARPSHTSQYLCASSDTLGSGRGFNEKLFFGSGTQLSVL.

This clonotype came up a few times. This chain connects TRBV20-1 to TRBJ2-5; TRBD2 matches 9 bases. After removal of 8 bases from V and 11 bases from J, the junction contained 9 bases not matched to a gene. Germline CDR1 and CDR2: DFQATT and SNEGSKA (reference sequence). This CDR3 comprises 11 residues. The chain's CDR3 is CSPGTSNEQYF. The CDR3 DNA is TGCAGTCCCGGGACTAGCAATGAGCAGTACTTC.

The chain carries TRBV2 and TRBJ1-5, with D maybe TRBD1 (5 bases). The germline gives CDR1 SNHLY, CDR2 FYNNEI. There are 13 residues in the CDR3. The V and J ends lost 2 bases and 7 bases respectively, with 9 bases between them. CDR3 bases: TGTGCCAGCAGTGAAAGGGGTTCCCAGCCCCAGCATTTT. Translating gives CASSERGSQPQHF.

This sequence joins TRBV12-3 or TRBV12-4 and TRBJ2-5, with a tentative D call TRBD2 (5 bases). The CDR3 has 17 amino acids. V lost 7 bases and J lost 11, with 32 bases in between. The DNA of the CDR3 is TGTGCCAGCACCCCGGACTGGTTGGGAATGGGTGACAATGAGCAGTACTTC. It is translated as CASTPDWLGMGDNEQYF.

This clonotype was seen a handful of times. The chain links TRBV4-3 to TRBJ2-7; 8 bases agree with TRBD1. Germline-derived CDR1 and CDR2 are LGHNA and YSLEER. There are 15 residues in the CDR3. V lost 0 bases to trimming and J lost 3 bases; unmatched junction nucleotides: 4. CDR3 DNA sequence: TGCGCCAGCAGCCAAGAGTACAGGGGGAACTACGAGCAGTACTTC. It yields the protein CASSQEYRGNYEQYF.

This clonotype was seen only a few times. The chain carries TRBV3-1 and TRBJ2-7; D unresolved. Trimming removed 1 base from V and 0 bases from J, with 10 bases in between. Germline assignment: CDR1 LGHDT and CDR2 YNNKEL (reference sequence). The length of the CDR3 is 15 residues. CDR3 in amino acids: CASSQAGDPSYEQYF. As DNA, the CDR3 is TGTGCCAGCAGCCAAGCTGGTGACCCCTCCTACGAGCAGTACTTC.

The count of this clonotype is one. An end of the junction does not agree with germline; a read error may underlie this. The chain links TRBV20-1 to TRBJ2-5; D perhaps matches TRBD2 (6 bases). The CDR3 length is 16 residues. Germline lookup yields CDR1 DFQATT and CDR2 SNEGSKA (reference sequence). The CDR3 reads CSAPEGSQDLQGTQYF. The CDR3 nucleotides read TGCAGTGCTCCGGAGGGATCTCAAGACCTGCAAGGGACCCAGTACTTC.

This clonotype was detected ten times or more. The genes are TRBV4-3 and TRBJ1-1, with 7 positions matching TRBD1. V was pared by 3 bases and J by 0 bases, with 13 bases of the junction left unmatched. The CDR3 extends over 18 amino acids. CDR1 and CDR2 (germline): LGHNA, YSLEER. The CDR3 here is CASSQLLSRQGLNTEAFF. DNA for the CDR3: TGCGCCAGCAGCCAGCTACTAAGCCGACAGGGTCTGAACACTGAAGCTTTCTTT.

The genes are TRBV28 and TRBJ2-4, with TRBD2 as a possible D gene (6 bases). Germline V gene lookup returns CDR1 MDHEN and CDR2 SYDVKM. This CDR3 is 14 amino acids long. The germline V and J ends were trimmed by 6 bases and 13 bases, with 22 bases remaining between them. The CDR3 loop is CASRWDSDYNEQYF. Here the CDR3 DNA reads TGTGCCAGCAGGTGGGACTCAGACTACAATGAGCAGTACTTC.

The CDR3 coding sequence is TGTGCCATCAGTGAGCTCCCGGACAGCCCTAACTATGGCTACACCTTC. Translation gives CAISELPDSPNYGYTF. The chain carries TRBV10-3 and TRBJ1-2, with D possibly matching TRBD1 (6 bases). Germline CDR1 is ENHRY and CDR2 is SYGVKD. Trimming shortened V by 2 bases and J by 0 bases, and 13 bases separated the two germline ends. This CDR3 has 16 amino acids.

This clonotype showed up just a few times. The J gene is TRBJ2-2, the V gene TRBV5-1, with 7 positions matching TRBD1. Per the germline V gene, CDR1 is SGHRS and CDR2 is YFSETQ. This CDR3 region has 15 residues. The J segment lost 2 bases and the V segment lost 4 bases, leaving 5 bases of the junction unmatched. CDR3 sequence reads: CASSVTGVNTGELFF. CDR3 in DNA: TGCGCCAGCAGCGTAACAGGGGTAAACACCGGGGAGCTGTTTTTT.

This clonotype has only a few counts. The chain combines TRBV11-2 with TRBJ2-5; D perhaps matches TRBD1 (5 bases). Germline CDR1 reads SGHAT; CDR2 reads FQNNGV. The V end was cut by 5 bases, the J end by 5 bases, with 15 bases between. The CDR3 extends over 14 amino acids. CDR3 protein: CASSERLGRETQYF. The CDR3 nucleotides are TGTGCCAGCAGCGAAAGATTGGGGCGTGAGACCCAGTACTTC.

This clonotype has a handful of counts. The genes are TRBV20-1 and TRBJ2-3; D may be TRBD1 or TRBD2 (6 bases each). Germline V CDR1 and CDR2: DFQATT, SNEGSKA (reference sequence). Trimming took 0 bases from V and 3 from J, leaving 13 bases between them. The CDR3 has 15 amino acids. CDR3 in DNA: TGCAGTGCTAGAGAGACGTGGGGGGCGACAGATACGCAGTATTTT. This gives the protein CSARETWGATDTQYF.

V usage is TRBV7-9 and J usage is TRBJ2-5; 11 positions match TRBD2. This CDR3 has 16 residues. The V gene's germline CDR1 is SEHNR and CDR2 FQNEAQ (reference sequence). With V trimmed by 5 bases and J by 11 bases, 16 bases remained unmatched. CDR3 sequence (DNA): TGTGCCAGCAGCCCACCGGGACTAGCGGTAAACAATGAGCAGTACTTC. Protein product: CASSPPGLAVNNEQYF. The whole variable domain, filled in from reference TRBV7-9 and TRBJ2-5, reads DTGVSQNPRHKITKRGQNVTFRCDPISEHNRLYWYRQTLGQGPEFLTYFQNEAQLEKSRLLSDRFSAERPKGSFSTLEIQRTEQGDSAMYLCASSPPGLAVNNEQYFGPGTRLLVL.

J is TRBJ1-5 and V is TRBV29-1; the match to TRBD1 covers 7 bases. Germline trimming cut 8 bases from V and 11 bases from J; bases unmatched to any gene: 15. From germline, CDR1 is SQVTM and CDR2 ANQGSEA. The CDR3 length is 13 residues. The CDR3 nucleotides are TGCAGCTTTTCGGAGGGGGCTGGCCAGGCCCAGCATTTT. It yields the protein CSFSEGAGQAQHF.

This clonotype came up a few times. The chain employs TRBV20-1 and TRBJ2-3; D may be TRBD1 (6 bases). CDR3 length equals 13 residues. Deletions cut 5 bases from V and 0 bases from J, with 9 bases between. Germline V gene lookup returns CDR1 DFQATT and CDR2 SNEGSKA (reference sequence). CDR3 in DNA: TGCAGTGCTGGGACACCTAGCACAGATACGCAGTATTTT. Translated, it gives CSAGTPSTDTQYF.

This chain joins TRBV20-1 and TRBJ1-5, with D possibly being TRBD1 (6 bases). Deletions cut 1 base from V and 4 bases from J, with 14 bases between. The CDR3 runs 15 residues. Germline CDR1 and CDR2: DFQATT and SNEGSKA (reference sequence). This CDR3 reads CSARGTVSENQPQHF. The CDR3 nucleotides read TGCAGTGCTAGAGGGACAGTTTCTGAGAATCAGCCCCAGCATTTT.

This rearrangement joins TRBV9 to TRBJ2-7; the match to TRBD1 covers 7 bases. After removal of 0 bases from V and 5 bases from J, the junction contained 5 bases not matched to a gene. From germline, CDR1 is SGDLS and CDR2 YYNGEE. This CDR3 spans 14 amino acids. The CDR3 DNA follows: TGTGCCAGCAGCGTAGGGACAGGCACCCACGAGCAGTACTTC. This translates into CASSVGTGTHEQYF.

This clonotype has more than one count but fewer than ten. In DNA form, the CDR3 reads TGTGCCAGCAGCCAAGATTTGGCGGGGCGCGGGCGCTATGGCTACACCTTC. Its protein is CASSQDLAGRGRYGYTF. This rearrangement joins TRBV3-1 to TRBJ1-2; D might be TRBD1 (5 bases). V gave up 0 bases and J gave up 4 bases, with 18 bases separating them. The CDR3 has 17 amino acids. Germline V gene sequence: CDR1 LGHDT, CDR2 YNNKEL (reference sequence).